This TCR beta chain was captured by sequencing in a study of shared T cell receptors in the human thymus. Here immunoSEQ multiplex PCR was the method, and the copy in TCRdb shows in-frame clones only, minus some. The table lists around 730,000 clones, approximately 83% of them singletons. These data were also filed under a second study, of human thymus T cells. From that study: Resections from corrective heart surgery supplied the thymus tissue. Use of V and J genes seemed skewed within the thymic and blood repertoires. Highly overlapping thymic repertoires among unrelated individuals were reported in related research.

The sequenced sample consisted of thymocytes. The receptor comes from a girl under two years old with a congenital heart defect.

The CDR3 DNA is TGTGCCAGCAGCCAAACCGATCCGGACATGGCTGAAAAACTGTTTTTT. This codes for CASSQTDPDMAEKLFF. The V gene is TRBV5-5, the J gene TRBJ1-4; the D gene is possibly TRBD1 (5 bases). Trimming shortened V by 4 bases and J by 7 bases, and 20 bases separated the two germline ends. The CDR3 runs to 16 residues. Germline V gene sequence: CDR1 SGHKS, CDR2 YYEKEE (reference sequence).